A single sample is the source of the 32 T cell receptor beta chains below, sequenced in a study of OX40 agonist ivuxolimab in advanced cancers. Generated by immunoSEQ multiplex PCR, the TCRdb table keeps only in-frame clones and is missing some. The sample shows roughly 63,000 clones, 75% to 90% of them seen only once. This material consisted of CD4+ or CD8+ T cells sorted from blood, taken in a trial of the OX40 agonist ivuxolimab. These receptors were taken from an adult with an advanced solid tumor such as melanoma, head and neck, liver or kidney cancer.

The chain is built from TRBV9 and TRBJ2-2; D gene unclear. The CDR3 contains 13 residues. Germline V CDR1 and CDR2: SGDLS, YYNGEE. V was pared by 4 bases and J by 3 bases, with 7 bases between. The CDR3 region has the DNA TGTGCCAGCAGCTTCAGCTACACCGGGGAGCTGTTTTTT. Amino acid sequence: CASSFSYTGELFF.

By frequency in the sample, this clone is medium-sized. The rearrangement links TRBV4-1 to TRBJ2-6, with D unclear. The CDR3 loop spans 14 amino acids. Between the trimmed V and J ends, which lost 3 bases and 1 base, there was a span of 4 bases. The V gene's germline CDR1 is MGHRA and CDR2 YSYEKL. The CDR3 here is CASSHTSGANVLTF. DNA of the CDR3: TGCGCCAGCAGCCACACATCTGGGGCCAACGTCCTGACTTTC.

V gene TRBV9 combines with J gene TRBJ2-5; D is ambiguous. This CDR3 comprises 13 residues. V was cut by 0 bases and J by 3 bases, with 6 bases left in between. The germline V gene has CDR1 SGDLS and CDR2 YYNGEE. In DNA form, the CDR3 reads TGTGCCAGCAGCGTAGCTTTTGAAGAGACCCAGTACTTC. It encodes CASSVAFEETQYF.

This chain joins TRBV11-2 and TRBJ2-1; no clear D. The germline V gene has CDR1 SGHAT and CDR2 FQNNGV. V lost 5 bases to trimming and J lost 9 bases, with 8 bases between them. CDR3 length: 11 amino acids. The CDR3 nucleotides are TGTGCCAGCAGCGGAGACGGTGAGCAGTTCTTC. It yields the protein CASSGDGEQFF.

The genes are TRBV7-8 and TRBJ2-1; 7 nucleotides match TRBD2. This CDR3 is 15 amino acids long. Germline V gene sequence: CDR1 SGHVS, CDR2 FQNEAQ. Losses at the gene ends were 5 bases for V and 6 bases for J; bases not matched to a gene: 10. The CDR3 loop reads CASSPGLVSSNEQFF. DNA for the CDR3: TGTGCCAGCAGCCCCGGACTAGTTTCATCCAATGAGCAGTTCTTC.

The chain recombines TRBV29-1 with TRBJ2-2; TRBD1 aligns across 8 bases. Germline V lookup: CDR1 SQVTM, CDR2 ANQGSEA. CDR3 size: 14 residues. The J segment lost 4 bases and the V segment lost 8 bases, leaving 9 bases of the junction unmatched. DNA for the CDR3: TGCAGCATAACCGGGACAGGAAGCACCGGGGAGCTGTTTTTT. It yields the protein CSITGTGSTGELFF.

This chain links TRBV18 with TRBJ2-4; the D is unclear. The ends were cut back, 0 bases at V and 0 bases at J, with 12 bases in the middle. Per the germline V gene, CDR1 is KGHSH and CDR2 is LQKENI. The CDR3 consists of 17 residues. CDR3: CASSPPGRNLAKNIQYF. CDR3 sequence (DNA): TGTGCCAGCTCACCACCAGGCCGCAATCTAGCCAAAAACATTCAGTACTTC.

This clone was seen a handful of times. The J gene is TRBJ2-5, the V gene TRBV27; D uncertain. Trimming took 8 bases from V and 7 from J, leaving 17 bases between them. Germline-derived CDR1 and CDR2 are MNHEY and SMNVEV (reference sequence). The CDR3 covers 13 residues. CDR3 amino acids: CASGEGPKRTQYF. CDR3 nucleotide sequence: TGTGCCAGCGGTGAAGGCCCCAAGAGGACCCAGTACTTC.

The chain has TRBV4-1 and TRBJ1-1; D gene unclear. The CDR3 totals 18 residues. Per the germline V gene, CDR1 is MGHRA and CDR2 is YSYEKL. V dropped 1 base and J dropped 0 bases, with 18 bases sitting between them. As DNA, the CDR3 is TGCGCCAGCAGCCAAGCTCTCCTAGTTGTCGGTTTGAACACTGAAGCTTTCTTT. Residues: CASSQALLVVGLNTEAFF.

V gene TRBV9 combines with J gene TRBJ2-6, with 9 bases aligning to TRBD1. The trim removed 1 base at V and 3 bases at J, leaving 11 bases unmatched. CDR1 is SGDLS and CDR2 is YYNGEE in the germline V gene. The CDR3 is made up of 19 amino acids. CDR3 protein: CASSVNPSGTGFGANVLTF. CDR3 nucleotides: TGTGCCAGCAGCGTAAATCCTTCCGGGACAGGGTTTGGGGCCAACGTCCTGACTTTC.

This clone appeared a single time. This sequence joins TRBV10-3 and TRBJ1-1; 7 bases map to TRBD1. Germline CDR1 is ENHRY and CDR2 is SYGVKD. The V gene end was trimmed by 6 bases and the J gene end by 4 bases; junction bases not matched to a gene: 5. The CDR3 runs to 13 residues. CDR3 protein: CAIRRGQVTEAFF. CDR3 nucleotide sequence: TGTGCCATCAGGAGGGGGCAGGTCACTGAAGCTTTCTTT.

The J gene is TRBJ2-5, the V gene TRBV11-2; 12 nucleotides match TRBD1. CDR1 SGHAT and CDR2 FQNNGV come from the germline V gene. The CDR3 contains 16 residues. The V and J ends lost 4 bases and 1 base, in that order; junction bases with no gene match: 4. The CDR3 coding sequence is TGTGCCAGCAGCTCCGGGACAGGGGGCCTCCAAGAGACCCAGTACTTC. This sequence encodes CASSSGTGGLQETQYF.

V gene TRBV6-5 combines with J gene TRBJ1-4, with TRBD1 identical over 7 bases. Per germline, CDR1 MNHEY and CDR2 SVGAGI. The CDR3 contains 14 residues. V shed 4 bases and J 7 bases; nucleotides not matched to a gene: 6. CDR3 sequence: CASSLGGGGEKLFF. The CDR3 DNA sequence: TGTGCCAGCAGTTTAGGGGGCGGTGGTGAAAAACTGTTTTTT.

The rearrangement links TRBV2 to TRBJ2-5; no clear D. The length of the CDR3 is 13 residues. Per the germline V gene, CDR1 is SNHLY and CDR2 is FYNNEI. With 2 bases removed from V and 4 bases from J, the gap between germline ends came to 8 bases. The CDR3 is CASSERGRETQYF. The CDR3 nucleotides read TGTGCCAGCAGTGAACGTGGACGAGAGACCCAGTACTTC. The whole variable domain, filled in from reference TRBV2 and TRBJ2-5, reads EPEVTQTPSHQVTQMGQEVILRCVPISNHLYFYWYRQILGQKVEFLVSFYNNEISEKSEIFDDQFSVERPDGSNFTLKIRSTKLEDSAMYFCASSERGRETQYFGPGTRLLVL.

The rearrangement uses TRBV11-2 and TRBJ2-3; D gene ambiguous. V dropped 9 bases and J dropped 4 bases, with 17 bases sitting between them. The germline gives CDR1 SGHAT, CDR2 FQNNGV. The length of the CDR3 is 14 residues. CDR3 nucleotide sequence: TGTGCCAGAACAGCTTACATCTACTCAGATACGCAGTATTTT. This sequence encodes CARTAYIYSDTQYF.

The chain couples TRBV19 to TRBJ1-5, with 8 positions matching TRBD1. The CDR3 is 15 amino acids. From germline, CDR1 is LNHDA and CDR2 SQIVND (reference sequence). With V trimmed by 2 bases and J by 4 bases, 4 bases remained unmatched. CDR3 residues: CASSIIRTGNQPQHF. DNA of the CDR3: TGTGCCAGTAGTATAATTCGGACAGGGAATCAGCCCCAGCATTTT.

The rearrangement joins TRBV5-1 to TRBJ2-7; the D gene is possibly TRBD1 (5 bases). This CDR3 region has 14 residues. From germline, CDR1 is SGHRS and CDR2 YFSETQ. The ends were cut back, 4 bases at V and 2 bases at J, with 13 bases in the middle. DNA for the CDR3: TGCGCCAGCAGCGCCGACAGTCAGGCCTACGAGCAGTACTTC. Its translation is CASSADSQAYEQYF. Complete variable domain (other parts from reference TRBV5-1 and TRBJ2-7): KAGVTQTPRYLIKTRGQQVTLSCSPISGHRSVSWYQQTPGQGLQFLFEYFSETQRNKGNFPGRFSGRQFSNSRSEMNVSTLELGDSALYLCASSADSQAYEQYFGPGTRLTVT.

As for this clone: This sample also contains other DNA sequences that code for the same CDR3. This sequence joins TRBV5-6 and TRBJ1-1, with D maybe TRBD1 (5 bases). CDR1 and CDR2 (germline): SGHDT, YYEEEE. V was pared by 0 bases and J by 0 bases, with 9 bases between. The CDR3 runs to 15 residues. The DNA for the CDR3 is TGTGCCAGCAGCTTGGGTGGGACTCTGAACACTGAAGCTTTCTTT. Amino acids: CASSLGGTLNTEAFF.

V gene TRBV30 combines with J gene TRBJ1-6; D gene unclear. The germline CDR1 and CDR2 sequences are GTSNPN and SVGIG (reference sequence). The V end lost 3 bases, the J end lost 0 bases, and 9 bases lay between the germline ends. The CDR3 totals 15 residues. CDR3 loop: CAWRGGSSYNSPLHF. The CDR3 region has the DNA TGTGCCTGGAGAGGCGGGAGCTCCTATAATTCACCCCTCCACTTT.

This clone has a single count. This rearrangement joins TRBV27 to TRBJ1-1; D not certain. The CDR3 runs to 11 residues. Germline CDR1 is MNHEY and CDR2 is SMNVEV (reference sequence). V was pared by 7 bases and J by 0 bases, with 3 bases between. CDR3 nucleotide sequence: TGTGCCAGCAAAATGAACACTGAAGCTTTCTTT. Its protein product is CASKMNTEAFF.

CDR3: CASSGRGRNTEAFF. CDR3 coding DNA: TGTGCCAGCAGTGGCAGGGGGCGGAACACTGAAGCTTTCTTT. The chain joins TRBV2 to TRBJ1-1; TRBD1 agrees at 8 bases. From germline, CDR1 is SNHLY and CDR2 FYNNEI. This CDR3 comprises 14 residues. V shed 4 bases and J 1 base; nucleotides not matched to a gene: 2.

This clone was counted a single time. The rearrangement links TRBV19 to TRBJ2-7, with D perhaps TRBD1 (7 bases). V gave up 9 bases and J gave up 2 bases, with 14 bases separating them. CDR3 length equals 13 residues. The germline gives CDR1 LNHDA, CDR2 SQIVND (reference sequence). The CDR3 protein is CASGAGQTYEQYF. As DNA, the CDR3 is TGTGCCAGCGGGGCGGGACAGACCTACGAGCAGTACTTC.

The V call is TRBV19, the J call TRBJ1-1; no reliable D call. Trimming stripped 0 bases from V and 5 bases from J, with 13 bases between. CDR1 LNHDA and CDR2 SQIVND come from the germline V gene (reference sequence). This CDR3 is built from 15 residues. The CDR3 sequence is CASSIDGLGRTEAFF. The CDR3 DNA sequence: TGTGCCAGTAGTATAGATGGGTTGGGAAGGACTGAAGCTTTCTTT. Full variable domain (remainder filled in from reference TRBV19 and TRBJ1-1): DGGITQSPKYLFRKEGQNVTLSCEQNLNHDAMYWYRQDPGQGLRLIYYSQIVNDFQKGDIAEGYSVSREKKESFPLTVTSAQKNPTAFYLCASSIDGLGRTEAFFGQGTRLTVV.

J is TRBJ1-5 and V is TRBV27, with D perhaps TRBD1 (6 bases). Trimming shortened V by 3 bases and J by 6 bases, and 12 bases separated the two germline ends. The CDR3 length is 14 residues. The germline gives CDR1 MNHEY, CDR2 SMNVEV (reference sequence). CDR3: CASSFAGAGQPQHF. Here the CDR3 DNA reads TGTGCCAGCAGTTTTGCAGGGGCGGGTCAGCCCCAGCATTTT.

This chain connects TRBV27 to TRBJ2-7; the D gene is possibly TRBD2 (5 bases). From germline, CDR1 is MNHEY and CDR2 SMNVEV (reference sequence). CDR3 length: 12 residues. V shed 5 bases and J shed 3 bases, with 8 bases lying between them. The DNA of the CDR3 is TGTGCCAGCAGTCATGGACTCTACGAGCAGTACTTC. It is translated as CASSHGLYEQYF.

This chain joins TRBV7-9 and TRBJ2-1; D remains unclear. The germline gives CDR1 SEHNR, CDR2 FQNEAQ (reference sequence). The CDR3 sequence is 9 residues long. Trimming took 8 bases from V and 8 from J, leaving 4 bases between them. CDR3 residues: CASSDEQFF. The CDR3 nucleotides read TGTGCCAGCTCGGATGAGCAGTTCTTC.

The rearrangement joins TRBV2 to TRBJ1-2; D remains unclear. The CDR3 loop spans 14 amino acids. The ends were cut back, 3 bases at V and 2 bases at J, with 10 bases in the middle. CDR1 SNHLY and CDR2 FYNNEI come from the germline V gene. In nucleotides, the CDR3 is TGTGCCAGCAGTGACCGACCGGAAAACTATGGCTACACCTTC. This encodes CASSDRPENYGYTF.

The chain's CDR3 is CASSVDGVHSEKLFF. CDR3 coding DNA: TGTGCCAGCAGCGTAGATGGGGTCCACTCGGAAAAACTGTTTTTT. The chain combines TRBV9 with TRBJ1-4; D is unresolved. This CDR3 region has 15 residues. Trimming cost V 0 bases and J 8 bases, with 14 bases left between them. CDR1 is SGDLS and CDR2 is YYNGEE in the germline V gene.

This rearrangement joins TRBV7-8 to TRBJ2-7; D uncertain. Per germline, CDR1 SGHVS and CDR2 FQNEAQ. This CDR3 has 14 residues. Trimming cost V 5 bases and J 7 bases, with 18 bases left between them. Written as DNA, the CDR3 is TGTGCCAGCAGCAAAGTGGTCTCCTGGTGGGAGCAGTACTTC. It encodes CASSKVVSWWEQYF.

The chain combines TRBV7-3 with TRBJ2-2; D is unresolved. Germline V gene sequence: CDR1 SGHTA, CDR2 FQGTGA. The CDR3 contains 14 residues. V lost 5 bases to trimming and J lost 4 bases, with 11 bases between them. DNA of the CDR3: TGTGCCAGCAGCCCCACCTCGAGCACCGGGGAGCTGTTTTTT. Amino acid sequence: CASSPTSSTGELFF.

V gene TRBV9 combines with J gene TRBJ2-2; the match to TRBD1 covers 7 bases. The germline V gene encodes CDR1 SGDLS and CDR2 YYNGEE. V lost 4 bases and J lost 0; bases outside the gene matches: 9. The CDR3 loop spans 17 amino acids. This chain's CDR3 is CASSPKGAGANTGELFF. The CDR3 nucleotides are TGTGCCAGCAGCCCCAAGGGGGCAGGGGCGAACACCGGGGAGCTGTTTTTT.

The rearrangement uses TRBV27 and TRBJ1-5; tentative D call: TRBD1 (5 bases). The CDR3 consists of 13 residues. Germline V gives CDR1 MNHEY, CDR2 SMNVEV (reference sequence). V lost 4 bases, J lost 6 bases, and 10 bases lay in between. Written as DNA, the CDR3 is TGTGCCAGCAGTTCCGGGGGGATTCAGCCCCAGCATTTT. Translating gives CASSSGGIQPQHF.